The clone carrying this TCR beta chain was seen many times. Its cognate antigen is unknown. The CDR3 consists of 13 residues. The V and J ends lost 4 bases and 8 bases, in that order; junction bases with no gene match: 8. Germline loops: CDR1 SGHRS, CDR2 YFSETQ. These data are taken from a study of CD8 T cells in ankylosing spondylitis. General observations from the study: Some motif variants were previously reported in reactive arthritis synovial fluid and blood. Characteristic of ankylosing spondylitis blood, it appeared, was a TCR beta motif comprising about eight highly homologous variants.

For TCR beta, libraries came from quantitative 5'-RACE with molecular barcodes. A single record per CDR3 protein comes from TCRdb applying MiXCR to the 5' RACE reads. The table lists hundreds of thousands of distinct CDR3 sequences, around 25% of them singletons. The gene calls are TRBV5-1 and TRBJ1-2; 7 positions agree with TRBD1. The receptor was isolated from a male donor with ankylosing spondylitis or in good health (not recorded which). The sequenced material came from blood, either unsorted or a sorted T cell fraction (not recorded which). CDR3 loop: CASSERQGGGYTF. In nucleotides, the CDR3 is TGCGCCAGCAGCGAGCGACAGGGCGGCGGCTACACCTTC.